Detailed here is one T cell receptor (beta chain). The data were obtained in a study of patients and donors after allogeneic stem cell transplantation. V was clipped by 5 bases and J by 4 bases, with 18 bases between them. Germline-derived CDR1 and CDR2 are SGHTA and FQGNSA. The CDR3 extends over 17 amino acids. MiXCR, run by TCRdb on the RT-PCR reads, gives a single entry per CDR3 protein. The sample contains approximately 170,000 distinct CDR3 sequences, more than 20% of which appear only once. Sequenced input: blood, either unsorted or a sorted T cell fraction (not recorded which). This TCR was sampled from a human donor who was either an allogeneic HSCT recipient or a stem cell or donor lymphocyte infusion donor (not recorded which). It is not recorded whose cells these are; they may come from a transplant donor. The chain combines TRBV7-2 with TRBJ1-6; a weak D match, TRBD1 (6 bases). The CDR3 region has the DNA TGTGCCAGCAGCGGACGCCCCCGGGACACATATAATTCACCCCTCCACTTT. Translation gives CASSGRPRDTYNSPLHF.